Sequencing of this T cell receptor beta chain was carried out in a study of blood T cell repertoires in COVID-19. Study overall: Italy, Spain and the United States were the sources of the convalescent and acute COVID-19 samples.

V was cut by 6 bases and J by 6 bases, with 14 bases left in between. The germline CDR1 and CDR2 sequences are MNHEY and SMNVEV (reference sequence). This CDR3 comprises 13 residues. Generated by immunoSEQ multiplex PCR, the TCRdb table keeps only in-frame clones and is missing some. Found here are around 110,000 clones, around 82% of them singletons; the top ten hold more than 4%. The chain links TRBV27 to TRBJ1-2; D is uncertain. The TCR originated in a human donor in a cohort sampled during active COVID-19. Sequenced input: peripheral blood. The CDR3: CASRPERDDGYTF. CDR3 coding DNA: TGTGCCAGCAGACCCGAGAGGGATGATGGCTACACCTTC.